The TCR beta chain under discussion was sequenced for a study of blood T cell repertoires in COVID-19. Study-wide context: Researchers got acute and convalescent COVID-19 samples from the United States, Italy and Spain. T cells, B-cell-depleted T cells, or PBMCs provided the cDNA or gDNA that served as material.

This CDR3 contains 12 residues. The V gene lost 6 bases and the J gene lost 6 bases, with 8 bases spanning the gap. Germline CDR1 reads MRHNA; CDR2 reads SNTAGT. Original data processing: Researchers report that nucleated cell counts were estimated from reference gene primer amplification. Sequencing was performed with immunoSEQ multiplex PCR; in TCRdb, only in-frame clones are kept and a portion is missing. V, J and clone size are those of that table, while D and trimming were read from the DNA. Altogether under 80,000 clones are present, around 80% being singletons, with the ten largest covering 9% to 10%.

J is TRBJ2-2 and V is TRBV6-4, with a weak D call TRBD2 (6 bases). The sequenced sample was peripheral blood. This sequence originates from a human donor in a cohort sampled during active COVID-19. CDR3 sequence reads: CASRRGSGELFF. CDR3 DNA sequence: TGTGCCAGCAGACGGGGGTCCGGGGAGCTGTTTTTT.